This TCR beta chain was documented in a study of T cells in Graves' hyperthyroidism and ophthalmopathy. Study-level background: Blood from the periphery was taken at initial diagnosis, before any treatment. Findings and limits, study-wide: Blood also carried most thyroid clonotypes expanded above 0.001. A 13 V-J model separated ophthalmopathy from stable hyperthyroidism.

This clonotype was counted only a few times. The antigen remains undetermined. A read error may account for a junction end that differs from germline. It was RNA transcripts that yielded the amplified TCR beta CDR3 regions. HTBI primers were used for first-round RT-PCR of the TCR CDR3. TCRdb reanalysed the multiplex PCR reads using MiXCR and keeps one entry per CDR3 protein. Of roughly 180,000 distinct CDR3 sequences listed, about a tenth are singletons. Germline V gene sequence: CDR1 DFQATT, CDR2 SNEGSKA (reference sequence). This CDR3 region has 17 residues. What was sequenced was blood. This sequence was found in a young woman with Graves' hyperthyroidism that later progressed to Graves' ophthalmopathy. The chain uses TRBV20-1 and TRBJ2-7, with TRBD2 identical over 11 bases. The CDR3 nucleotides are TGCAGTGCTAAAGGAGCGATTAGCGGGAGGGCCTCCCACGAGCAGTACTTC. It specifies CSAKGAISGRASHEQYF.